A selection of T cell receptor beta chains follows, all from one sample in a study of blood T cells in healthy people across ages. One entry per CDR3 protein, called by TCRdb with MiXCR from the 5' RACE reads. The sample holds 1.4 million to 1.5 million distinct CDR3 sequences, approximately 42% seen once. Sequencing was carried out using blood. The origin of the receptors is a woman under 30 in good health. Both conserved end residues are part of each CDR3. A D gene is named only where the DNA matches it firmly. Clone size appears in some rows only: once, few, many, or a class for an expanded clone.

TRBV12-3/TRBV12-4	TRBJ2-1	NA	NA	CASSVSAIHEQFF	TGTGCCAGCAGTGTATCAGCGATCCATGAGCAGTTCTTC
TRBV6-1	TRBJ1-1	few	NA	CASSLVVGDTEAFF	TGTGCCAGCAGTTTGGTGGTGGGTGACACTGAAGCTTTCTTT
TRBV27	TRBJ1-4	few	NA	CASSLLGVGEKLFF	TGTGCCAGCAGTTTATTGGGGGTCGGGGAAAAACTGTTTTTT
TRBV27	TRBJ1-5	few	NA	CASSPLPAGSNQPQHF	TGTGCCAGCAGTCCCCTTCCTGCAGGGAGCAATCAGCCCCAGCATTTT
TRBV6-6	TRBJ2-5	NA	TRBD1	CASSPETGETRYF	TGTGCCAGCAGTCCTGAGACAGGGGAGACCAGGTACTTC
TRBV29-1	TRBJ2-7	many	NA	CSVEGTLSYEQYF	TGCAGCGTTGAGGGGACTTTGTCCTACGAGCAGTACTTC
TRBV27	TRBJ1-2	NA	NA	CASSLQSDYGYTF	TGTGCCAGCAGCTTACAGAGTGACTATGGCTACACCTTC
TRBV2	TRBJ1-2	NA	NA	CASRRGGTNYGYTF	TGTGCCAGCCGCCGGGGGGGTACTAACTATGGCTACACCTTT
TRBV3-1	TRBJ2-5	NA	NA	CASSQGWRGPDEQYF	TGTGCCAGCAGCCAGGGCTGGCGGGGGCCTGATGAGCAGTACTTC
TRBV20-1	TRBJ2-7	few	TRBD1	CSAKDRGAYEQYF	TGCAGTGCTAAGGACAGGGGAGCCTACGAGCAGTACTTC
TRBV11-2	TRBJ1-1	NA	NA	CASSPQGAGVTEAFF	TGTGCCAGCAGCCCCCAAGGAGCTGGAGTCACTGAAGCTTTCTTT
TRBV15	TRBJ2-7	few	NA	CATSISRSGSYEQYF	TGTGCCACCAGCATATCGCGTAGCGGCTCCTACGAGCAGTACTTC
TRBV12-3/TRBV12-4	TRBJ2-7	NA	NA	CASSRHSSTDEQYF	TGTGCCAGCAGTAGGCACAGCTCTACCGACGAGCAGTACTTC
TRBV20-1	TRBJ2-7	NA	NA	CSAVGESYEQYF	TGCAGTGCTGTGGGCGAATCCTACGAGCAGTACTTC
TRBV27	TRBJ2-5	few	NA	CASSLVSTDQETQYF	TGTGCCAGCAGTTTAGTCTCGACAGACCAAGAGACCCAGTACTTC
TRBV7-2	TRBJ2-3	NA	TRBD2	CASSSPGLAGATDTQYF	TGTGCCAGCAGCTCCCCGGGACTAGCGGGGGCCACAGATACGCAGTATTTT
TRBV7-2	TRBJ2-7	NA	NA	CASSKKDRLLYEQYF	TGTGCCAGCAGCAAAAAGGACAGACTCCTGTACGAGCAGTACTTC
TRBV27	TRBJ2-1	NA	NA	CASSSRVVRLYNEQFF	TGTGCCAGCAGTTCTAGGGTCGTCCGGCTCTACAATGAGCAGTTCTTC
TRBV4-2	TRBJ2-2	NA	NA	CASSRETGTNTGELFF	TGTGCCAGCAGCCGTGAGACAGGGACTAACACCGGGGAGCTGTTTTTT
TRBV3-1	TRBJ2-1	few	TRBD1	CASSLGQGKETQFF	TGTGCCAGCAGCCTCGGACAGGGAAAAGAGACCCAGTTCTTC
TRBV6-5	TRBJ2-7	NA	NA	CASRPPLGLEQYF	TGTGCCAGCAGACCACCATTAGGGCTCGAGCAGTACTTC
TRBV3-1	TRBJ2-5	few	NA	CASSPGSWETQYF	TGTGCCAGCAGCCCCGGGTCCTGGGAGACCCAGTACTTC
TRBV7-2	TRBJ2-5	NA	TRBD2	CASSLAGGPSNEQYF	TGTGCCAGCAGCCTAGCGGGAGGGCCTAGCAATGAGCAGTACTTC
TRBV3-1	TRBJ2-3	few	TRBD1	CATNTGQGSTDTQYF	TGTGCCACCAATACCGGACAGGGGAGCACAGATACGCAGTATTTT
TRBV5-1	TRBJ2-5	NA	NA	CASMGTGRQETQYF	TGCGCCAGCATGGGAACAGGACGCCAAGAGACCCAGTACTTC
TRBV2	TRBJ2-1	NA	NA	CASSEAGSGSAYNEQFF	TGTGCCAGCAGTGAAGCGGGATCAGGGTCAGCCTACAATGAGCAGTTCTTC
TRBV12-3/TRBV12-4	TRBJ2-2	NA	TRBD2	CASSRTSGGAGELFF	TGTGCCAGCAGTCGGACTAGCGGGGGAGCCGGGGAGCTGTTTTTT
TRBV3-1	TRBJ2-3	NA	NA	CASSLTSRGLDTQYF	TGTGCCAGCAGCTTGACTAGCAGGGGTCTTGATACGCAGTATTTT
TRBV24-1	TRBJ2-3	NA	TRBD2	CATSDLERGGADTQYF	TGTGCCACCAGTGATTTAGAGCGGGGGGGAGCAGATACGCAGTATTTT
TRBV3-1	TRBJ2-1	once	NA	CASSQDRQRFNEQFF	TGTGCCAGCAGCCAAGATCGCCAGCGCTTTAATGAGCAGTTCTTC
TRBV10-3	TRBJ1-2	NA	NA	CAISGRRMNYGYTF	TGTGCCATCAGTGGCCGACGGATGAACTATGGCTACACCTTC
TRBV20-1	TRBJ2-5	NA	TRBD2	CSARYLAGMGEQYF	TGCAGTGCTAGATATCTAGCGGGAATGGGTGAGCAGTACTTC
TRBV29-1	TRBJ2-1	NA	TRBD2	CSVHLAGPSCNEQFF	TGCAGCGTACATTTAGCGGGACCCTCCTGCAATGAGCAGTTCTTC
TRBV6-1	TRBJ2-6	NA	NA	CASSETLSAGGANVLTF	TGTGCCAGCAGTGAAACGTTATCGGCTGGTGGGGCCAACGTCCTGACTTTC
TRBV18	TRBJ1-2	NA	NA	CASSPNRDENYGYTF	TGTGCCAGCTCCCCGAACAGGGATGAAAACTATGGCTACACCTTC
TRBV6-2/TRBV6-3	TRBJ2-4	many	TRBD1	CASAGGAKNIQYF	TGTGCCAGCGCAGGGGGAGCCAAAAACATTCAGTACTTC
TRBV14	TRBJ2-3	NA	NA	CASSQRSGHRRGTDTQYF	TGTGCCAGCAGCCAAAGGTCGGGCCACCGGAGAGGGACAGATACGCAGTATTTT
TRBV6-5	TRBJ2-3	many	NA	CASSYLGTDTQYF	TGTGCCAGCAGTTACTTGGGCACAGATACGCAGTATTTT
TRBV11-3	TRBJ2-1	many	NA	CASSLDPDNEQFF	TGTGCCAGCAGCTTAGATCCAGACAATGAGCAGTTCTTC
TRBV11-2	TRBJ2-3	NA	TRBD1	CASSVGTGTDTQYF	TGTGCCAGCAGCGTAGGGACAGGCACAGATACGCAGTATTTT
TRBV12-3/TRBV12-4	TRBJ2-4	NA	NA	CASSPARGGQNIQYF	TGTGCCAGCAGCCCTGCCCGGGGAGGCCAAAACATTCAGTACTTC
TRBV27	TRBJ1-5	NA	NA	CASSLWRFRVRNPSGDQPQHF	TGTGCCAGCAGTTTATGGCGATTCAGGGTTCGGAACCCGTCAGGCGATCAGCCCCAGCATTTT
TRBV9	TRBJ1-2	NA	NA	CASRTRETDGYTF	TGTGCCAGCCGTACGAGGGAGACCGATGGCTACACCTTC
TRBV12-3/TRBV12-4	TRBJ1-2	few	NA	CASSPHWEGGYTF	TGTGCCAGCAGTCCCCATTGGGAGGGTGGCTACACCTTC
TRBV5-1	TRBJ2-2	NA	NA	CASTAREGQNTGELFF	TGCGCCAGCACCGCGCGGGAAGGGCAGAACACCGGGGAGCTGTTTTTT
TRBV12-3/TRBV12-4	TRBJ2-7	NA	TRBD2	CASSLGGFDWTSYEQYF	TGTGCCAGCAGTTTGGGGGGGTTCGATTGGACCTCCTACGAGCAGTACTTC
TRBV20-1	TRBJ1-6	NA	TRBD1	CSARIQGARGSPLHF	TGCAGTGCTAGAATACAGGGGGCGCGGGGTTCACCCCTCCACTTT
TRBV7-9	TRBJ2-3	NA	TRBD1	CASSLKAGQGRADTQYF	TGTGCCAGCAGCTTGAAAGCGGGACAGGGTAGGGCAGATACGCAGTATTTT